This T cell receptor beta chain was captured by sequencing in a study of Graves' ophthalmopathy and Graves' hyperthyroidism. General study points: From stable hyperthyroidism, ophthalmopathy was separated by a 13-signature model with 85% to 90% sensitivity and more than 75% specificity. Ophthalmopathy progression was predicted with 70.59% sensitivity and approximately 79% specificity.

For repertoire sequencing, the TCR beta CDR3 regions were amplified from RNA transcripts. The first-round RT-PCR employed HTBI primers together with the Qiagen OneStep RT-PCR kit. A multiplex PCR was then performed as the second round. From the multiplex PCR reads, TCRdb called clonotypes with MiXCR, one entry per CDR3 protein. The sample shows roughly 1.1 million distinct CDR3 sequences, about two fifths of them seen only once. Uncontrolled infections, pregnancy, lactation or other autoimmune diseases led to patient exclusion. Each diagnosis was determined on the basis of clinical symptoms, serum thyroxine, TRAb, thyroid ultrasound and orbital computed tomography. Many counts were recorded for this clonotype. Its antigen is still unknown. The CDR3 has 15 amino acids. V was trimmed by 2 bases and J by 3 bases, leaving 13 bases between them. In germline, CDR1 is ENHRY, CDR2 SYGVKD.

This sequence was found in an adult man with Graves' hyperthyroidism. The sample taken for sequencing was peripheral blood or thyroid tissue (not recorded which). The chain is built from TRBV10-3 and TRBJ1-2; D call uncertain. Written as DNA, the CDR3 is TGTGCCATCAGTGAGAAGGGCGAGTTCTACTATGGCTACACCTTC. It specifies CAISEKGEFYYGYTF.